Below, 17 T cell receptor beta chains from the same sample are listed, as sequenced in a study of blood T cell repertoires in COVID-19. Generated by immunoSEQ multiplex PCR, the TCRdb table keeps only in-frame clones and is missing some. Among about 74,000 clones listed, about nine tenths were seen once. Material for sequencing was peripheral blood. The receptor set was obtained from a woman older than 75 with active or convalescent COVID-19.

This clone has only a few counts. This sequence joins TRBV10-3 and TRBJ2-3; D possibly corresponds to TRBD2 (6 bases). The CDR3 spans 16 residues. Trimming stripped 0 bases from V and 1 base from J, with 11 bases between. Germline lookup yields CDR1 ENHRY and CDR2 SYGVKD. The CDR3 protein is CAISESRGGGTDTQYF. For the CDR3, the DNA is TGTGCCATCAGTGAGTCGCGGGGTGGAGGCACAGATACGCAGTATTTT.

The count of this clone is one. The chain couples TRBV6-4 to TRBJ1-1; the D is unclear. The CDR3 sequence is 13 residues long. Trimming stripped 6 bases from V and 1 base from J, with 9 bases between. Per the germline V gene, CDR1 is MRHNA and CDR2 is SNTAGT. The CDR3 DNA reads TGTGCCAGCAGCCCCCGGGAGAACACTGAAGCTTTCTTT. This sequence encodes CASSPRENTEAFF.

The V gene is TRBV2, the J gene TRBJ1-2, with 8 positions matching TRBD1. The J segment lost 0 bases and the V segment lost 6 bases, leaving 6 bases of the junction unmatched. There are 15 residues in the CDR3. The germline V gene encodes CDR1 SNHLY and CDR2 FYNNEI. CDR3 sequence: CASSLGQASNYGYTF. The CDR3 DNA sequence: TGTGCCAGCAGCCTGGGACAGGCCTCTAACTATGGCTACACCTTC.

This clone appeared a single time. The chain is built from TRBV7-8 and TRBJ2-5; the D is unclear. Deletions cut 5 bases from V and 2 bases from J, with 9 bases between. Germline CDR1 SGHVS, CDR2 FQNEAQ. The CDR3 length is 13 residues. The CDR3, as DNA: TGTGCCAGCAGCCCTGGCCAGCAAGAGACCCAGTACTTC. As protein: CASSPGQQETQYF.

The chain recombines TRBV29-1 with TRBJ2-3, with D possibly being TRBD1 (6 bases). Germline-derived CDR1 and CDR2 are SQVTM and ANQGSEA. The CDR3 extends over 12 amino acids. Trimming removed 6 bases at V and 2 bases at J, with 9 bases between. Here the CDR3 reads CSVGQNTDTQYF. DNA of the CDR3: TGCAGCGTAGGACAGAACACAGATACGCAGTATTTT.

This clone was detected only once. The chain has TRBV4-3 and TRBJ2-5; TRBD2 matches at 8 bases. J gave up 2 bases and V 1 base, and 9 bases lay outside the gene matches. This CDR3 contains 17 residues. Per germline, CDR1 LGHNA and CDR2 YSLEER. The CDR3 DNA sequence: TGCGCCAGCAGCCAAGGCGGGGGGTCGGGGGTTCAAGAGACCCAGTACTTC. Translation: CASSQGGGSGVQETQYF.

The rearrangement links TRBV12-3 or TRBV12-4 to TRBJ1-2; D unresolved. V lost 5 bases and J 2 bases, leaving 9 bases between the germline ends. The CDR3 has 13 amino acids. CDR3 protein: CASSLGVNYGYTF. The CDR3 nucleotides are TGTGCCAGCAGTCTAGGAGTAAACTATGGCTACACCTTC.

V gene TRBV6-1 combines with J gene TRBJ2-2; D unresolved. CDR3 size: 16 residues. The germline gives CDR1 MNHNS, CDR2 SASEGT. Trimming removed 4 bases at V and 5 bases at J, with 17 bases between. CDR3 sequence (DNA): TGTGCCAGCAGTGTGTCCCCCTACAGTAGTACCGGGGAGCTGTTTTTT. It is translated as CASSVSPYSSTGELFF.

This sequence joins TRBV5-4 and TRBJ2-3; 7 nucleotides align to TRBD2. CDR1 is SGHNT and CDR2 is YYREEE in the germline V gene (reference sequence). The CDR3 contains 17 residues. After removal of 2 bases from V and 2 bases from J, the junction contained 11 bases not matched to a gene. The CDR3 reads CASSFYLTSVPTDTQYF. The CDR3 nucleotides are TGTGCCAGCAGCTTCTACCTTACTAGCGTCCCCACAGATACGCAGTATTTT.

This clone was detected only a few times. The rearrangement links TRBV6-5 to TRBJ1-2, with TRBD1 as a possible D gene (6 bases). V was pared by 5 bases and J by 3 bases, with 16 bases between. Germline loops: CDR1 MNHEY, CDR2 SVGAGI. The CDR3 consists of 15 residues. This chain's CDR3 is CASSLWGGADYGYTF. The CDR3 DNA reads as TGTGCCAGCAGTCTCTGGGGGGGCGCAGACTATGGCTACACCTTC.

The J gene is TRBJ1-5, the V gene TRBV12-5, with 8 nucleotides matching TRBD1. Per the germline V gene, CDR1 is LGHNT and CDR2 is FRNRAP. J gave up 0 bases and V 7 bases, and 8 bases lay outside the gene matches. The CDR3 sequence is 16 residues long. CDR3 nucleotide sequence: TGTGCTAGTGTCGACAGGGGACCGGATAGCAATCAGCCCCAGCATTTT. Translation: CASVDRGPDSNQPQHF.

This clone was picked up one time. The chain carries TRBV7-3 and TRBJ1-1, with D unresolved. Per the germline V gene, CDR1 is SGHTA and CDR2 is FQGTGA. Trimming pared 1 base from V and 1 base from J, leaving 10 bases between. CDR3 length: 15 amino acids. CDR3 loop: CASSLMRAENTEAFF. CDR3 DNA sequence: TGTGCCAGCAGCTTAATGAGGGCAGAGAACACTGAAGCTTTCTTT.

The chain employs TRBV6-5 and TRBJ2-3, with TRBD2 identical over 14 bases. Trimming took 2 bases from V and 6 from J; bases not matched to a gene: 4. This CDR3 has 16 residues. Germline CDR1 is MNHEY and CDR2 is SVGAGI. DNA of the CDR3: TGTGCCAGCAGTTACCGACTAGCGGGGGGGCCGGATACGCAGTATTTT. Its protein product is CASSYRLAGGPDTQYF.

The rearrangement links TRBV6-2 or TRBV6-3 to TRBJ2-7; possibly TRBD1 for D (6 bases). This CDR3 has 17 residues. Germline-derived CDR1 and CDR2 are MNHEY and SVGEGT. Trimming stripped 5 bases from V and 3 bases from J, with 23 bases between. The CDR3 DNA reads as TGTGCCAGCAGTCCCGGGCTTCGCAGGGGATTAGACTACGAGCAGTACTTC. This codes for CASSPGLRRGLDYEQYF.

This chain's CDR3 is CAISAGQGIKDNEKLFF. Here the CDR3 DNA reads TGTGCCATCAGTGCTGGACAGGGAATCAAAGATAATGAAAAACTGTTTTTT. V and J are TRBV10-3 and TRBJ1-4, with 8 bases lining up with TRBD1. The CDR3 sequence is 17 residues long. CDR1 is ENHRY, CDR2 SYGVKD, per germline. Trimming cost V 4 bases and J 4 bases; bases outside gene matches: 11.

This chain joins TRBV5-1 and TRBJ2-7; 7 bases fit TRBD1. The length of the CDR3 is 15 residues. CDR1 is SGHRS, CDR2 YFSETQ, per germline. The junction had 8 bases not matched to a gene; V was cut back by 0 bases and J by 5 bases. This chain's CDR3 is CASSLGGQSAHEQYF. The CDR3, as DNA: TGCGCCAGCAGCTTGGGGGGACAGTCTGCCCACGAGCAGTACTTC.

The V and J genes are TRBV3-1 (or the pseudogene TRBV3-2) and TRBJ2-5; TRBD2 might be the D (5 bases). The CDR3 has 14 amino acids. Germline-derived CDR1 and CDR2 are LGHDT and YNNKEL (reference sequence). V dropped 0 bases and J dropped 5 bases, with 10 bases sitting between them. The CDR3 loop is CASSQDRPGETQYF. In nucleotides, the CDR3 is TGTGCCAGCAGCCAAGATCGTCCGGGGGAGACCCAGTACTTC.